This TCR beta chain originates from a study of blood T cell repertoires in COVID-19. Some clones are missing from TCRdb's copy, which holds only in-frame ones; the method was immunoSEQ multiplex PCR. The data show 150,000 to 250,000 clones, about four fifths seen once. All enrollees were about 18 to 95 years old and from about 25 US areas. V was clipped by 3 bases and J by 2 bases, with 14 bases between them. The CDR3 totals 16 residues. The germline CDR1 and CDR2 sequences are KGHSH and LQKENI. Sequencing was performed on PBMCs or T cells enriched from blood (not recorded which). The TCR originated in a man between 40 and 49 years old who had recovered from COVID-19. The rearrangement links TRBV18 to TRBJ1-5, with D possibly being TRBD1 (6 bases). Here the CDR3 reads CASSPATGPGNQPQHF. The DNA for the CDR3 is TGTGCCAGCTCACCCGCGACAGGTCCGGGCAATCAGCCCCAGCATTTT.